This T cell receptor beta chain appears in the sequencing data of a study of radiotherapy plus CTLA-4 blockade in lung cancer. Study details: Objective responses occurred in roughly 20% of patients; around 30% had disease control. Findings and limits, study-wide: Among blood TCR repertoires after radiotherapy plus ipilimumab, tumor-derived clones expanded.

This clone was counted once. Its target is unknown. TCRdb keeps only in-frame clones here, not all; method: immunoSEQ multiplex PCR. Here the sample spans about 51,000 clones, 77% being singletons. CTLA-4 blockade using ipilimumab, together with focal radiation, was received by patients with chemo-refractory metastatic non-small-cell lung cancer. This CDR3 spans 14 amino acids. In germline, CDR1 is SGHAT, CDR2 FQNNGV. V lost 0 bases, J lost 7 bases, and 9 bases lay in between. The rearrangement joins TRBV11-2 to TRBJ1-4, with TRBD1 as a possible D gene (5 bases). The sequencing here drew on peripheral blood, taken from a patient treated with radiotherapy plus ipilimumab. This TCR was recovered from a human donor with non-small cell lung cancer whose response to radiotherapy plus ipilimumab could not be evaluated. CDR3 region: CASSLDPGSEKLFF. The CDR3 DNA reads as TGTGCCAGCAGCTTAGACCCAGGGTCTGAAAAACTGTTTTTT. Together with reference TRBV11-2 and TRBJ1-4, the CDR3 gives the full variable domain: EAGVAQSPRYKIIEKRQSVAFWCNPISGHATLYWYQQILGQGPKLLIQFQNNGVVDDSQLPKDRFSAERLKGVDSTLKIQPAKLEDSAVYLCASSLDPGSEKLFFGSGTQLSVL.